This T cell receptor (beta chain) was sequenced during a study of T cells in Graves' hyperthyroidism and ophthalmopathy. CDR3 size: 14 residues. V dropped 2 bases and J dropped 4 bases, with 12 bases sitting between them. Germline loops: CDR1 MNHEY, CDR2 SVGEGT. Using RNA transcripts as the source, TCR beta CDR3 regions were amplified. HTBI primers drove first-round RT-PCR of the TCR CDR3. TCRdb reanalysed the multiplex PCR reads using MiXCR and keeps one entry per CDR3 protein. The table has around 520,000 distinct CDR3 sequences, around 24% seen once. This TCR was sampled from a woman aged 30 to 39 with Graves' ophthalmopathy. The chain uses TRBV6-2 or TRBV6-3 and TRBJ2-7, with D unresolved. The sequenced material came from blood. The CDR3 DNA follows: TGTGCCAGCAGTTACGCACCAGGTGGTTACGAGCAGTACTTC. Translation: CASSYAPGGYEQYF.